The rows below give T cell receptor beta chains drawn from one sample of a study of cytomegalovirus exposure and HLA in healthy donors. Clones were sequenced by immunoSEQ multiplex PCR, and TCRdb holds only the in-frame ones, with some missing. Found here are 90,000 to 150,000 clones, under 90% of them singletons; the top ten hold 2.2%. Sequences were obtained from PBMCs. All receptors come from a middle-aged woman in good health and CMV-seronegative. CDR3s include the opening cysteine and the closing phenylalanine or tryptophan. Fields, in order: J gene, V gene, CDR3 protein.

TRBJ2-5,TRBV28,CASSLSLAGGLETQYF
TRBJ2-1,TRBV18,CASSPTGTGLNEQFF
TRBJ1-2,TRBV28,CASSLRQGALGSGYTF
TRBJ2-1,TRBV7-9,CASSRTSGRRSYNEQFF
TRBJ2-3,TRBV13,CASSNSGDTQYF
TRBJ2-5,TRBV28,CASSLGGQGVETQYF
TRBJ2-7,TRBV18,CASSPGSINRGPEQYEQYF
TRBJ2-2,TRBV6-5,CASKNQGADSGELFF
TRBJ1-3,TRBV5-6,CASSRETSGNTIYF
TRBJ2-2,TRBV13,CASSSLSFTGELFF
TRBJ2-2,TRBV2,CAIKTSGTNTGELFF
TRBJ1-1,TRBV13,CASSPIPTGTTEAFF
TRBJ1-4,TRBV7-7,CASSPGTGGDEKLFF
TRBJ2-1,TRBV7-3,CASSLPGVRYNEQFF
TRBJ2-3,TRBV29-1,CSVEDRGDRGQDTQYF
TRBJ1-5,TRBV15,CATSGQVLSNQPQHF
TRBJ2-7,TRBV5-5,CASSPTSGSLYEQYF
TRBJ1-1,TRBV5-1,CASSSQLKSGFANTEAFF
TRBJ1-5,TRBV18,CASSPIATGGSNSNQPQHF
TRBJ1-1,TRBV5-1,CASSLRVGDTEAFF
TRBJ2-5,TRBV5-1,CASSWQGETQYF
TRBJ2-7,TRBV28,CASSLRASGSYEQYF
TRBJ1-1,TRBV6-7,CASSYSSLIHHTWDNLNTEAFF
TRBJ1-1,TRBV18,CASSPNRNTEAFF
TRBJ1-1,TRBV2,CASSEAGVNTEAFF
TRBJ2-1,TRBV11-3,CASSPPRAGSGEQFF
TRBJ1-1,TRBV6-5,CASSRGQENTEAFF